The T cell receptor beta chain under discussion was sequenced for a study of blood T cell repertoires in COVID-19. Participant age was roughly 18 to 100 years, and participants resided in around 24 US areas. In assigning cohorts, the study relied on participant-reported clinical history. Generated by immunoSEQ multiplex PCR, the TCRdb table keeps only in-frame clones and is missing some. In the table there are over 350,000 clones, 70% to 90% of which are singletons. Trimming removed 6 bases at V and 5 bases at J, with 16 bases between. Looked up from germline, CDR1 is MNHEY and CDR2 is SVGAGI. The CDR3 is 14 residues long.

The chain uses TRBV6-5 and TRBJ1-1; maybe TRBD1 (5 bases). The sequence came from a woman aged 18-35 years with acute COVID-19. Sequences were obtained from PBMCs or T cells enriched from blood (not recorded which). Here the CDR3 reads CASRSRVLRTEAFF. In nucleotides, the CDR3 is TGTGCCAGCAGGTCCAGGGTCTTGCGTACTGAAGCTTTCTTT.